This is a list of T cell receptor beta chains from one sample in a study of blood T cell repertoires in COVID-19. The table came from immunoSEQ multiplex PCR; TCRdb's copy has only in-frame clones and leaves some out. Here the sample spans about 170,000 clones, about 88% being singletons. Source material: peripheral blood. The source of these receptors is a man over 45 who had recovered from COVID-19. Each CDR3 is given with its conserved first and last residue. A D gene is named only where the DNA matches it firmly. Clone size is stated in some rows and not others, as once, few, many or a class when expanded.

V,J,D,size,CDR3,DNA
TRBV4-1,TRBJ2-3,NA,once,CASSQEVGAETDTQYF,TGCGCCAGCAGCCAAGAGGTGGGAGCCGAGACAGATACGCAGTATTTT
TRBV7-2,TRBJ1-6,NA,NA,CASSLQGFSYNSPLHF,TGTGCCAGCAGCTTACAGGGGTTCTCCTATAATTCACCCCTCCACTTT
TRBV5-1,TRBJ1-6,NA,NA,CASSSGIEGGPPLHF,TGCGCCAGCAGCTCCGGTATTGAGGGGGGGCCACCCCTCCACTTT
TRBV7-8,TRBJ2-7,NA,NA,CASMGGRGSAYEQYF,TGTGCCAGCATGGGGGGGAGGGGGTCCGCCTACGAGCAGTACTTC
TRBV6-2/TRBV6-3,TRBJ1-5,NA,NA,CASSYIGGNQPQHF,TGTGCCAGCAGTTACATCGGGGGCAATCAGCCCCAGCATTTT
TRBV7-9,TRBJ2-5,TRBD2,NA,CASSPTSGGVQETQYF,TGTGCCAGCAGCCCAACTAGCGGGGGGGTACAAGAGACCCAGTACTTC
TRBV4-3,TRBJ1-4,TRBD1,NA,CASSRDRDEKLFF,TGCGCCAGCAGCCGGGACAGGGATGAAAAACTGTTTTTT
TRBV4-1,TRBJ1-1,NA,NA,CASSSRGITEAFF,TGCGCCAGCAGCTCCAGGGGTATAACTGAAGCTTTCTTT
TRBV7-9,TRBJ2-7,TRBD1,medium-sized,CASMDRFSYEQYF,TGTGCCAGCATGGACAGGTTCTCCTACGAGCAGTACTTC
TRBV20-1,TRBJ1-2,TRBD1,few,CSAPTGGGYTF,TGCAGTGCCCCAACAGGGGGTGGCTACACCTTC
TRBV6-6,TRBJ1-5,TRBD1,NA,CASSYSDRGISQPQHF,TGTGCCAGCAGTTACTCGGACAGGGGGATTTCGCAGCCCCAGCATTTT
TRBV5-1,TRBJ2-2,TRBD1,NA,CASSDADRGSDTGELFF,TGCGCCAGCAGCGACGCGGACAGGGGTTCTGACACCGGGGAGCTGTTTTTT
TRBV18,TRBJ2-2,TRBD1,NA,CASSRQGGGGELFF,TGTGCCAGCTCACGACAGGGCGGAGGCGGGGAGCTGTTTTTT
TRBV4-3,TRBJ1-3,NA,NA,CASSQFSGDSGNTIYF,TGCGCCAGCAGCCAATTTTCGGGGGACTCTGGAAACACCATATATTTT
TRBV27,TRBJ2-5,TRBD1,NA,CASSLSQGAWETQYF,TGTGCCAGCAGTTTATCCCAGGGGGCATGGGAGACCCAGTACTTC
TRBV6-6,TRBJ1-2,TRBD1,NA,CASSLGQHGYGYTF,TGTGCCAGCAGTTTGGGACAGCACGGTTATGGCTACACCTTC
TRBV7-9,TRBJ2-5,NA,many,CASSPDSVYQETQYF,TGTGCCAGCAGCCCAGATTCTGTGTACCAAGAGACCCAGTACTTC
TRBV2,TRBJ2-7,TRBD1,NA,CASSEDRAYEQYF,TGTGCCAGCAGTGAGGACAGGGCCTACGAGCAGTACTTC
TRBV28,TRBJ2-3,NA,NA,CASTLGALGTDTQYF,TGTGCCAGCACGTTGGGGGCGTTGGGCACAGATACGCAGTATTTT
TRBV2,TRBJ2-1,NA,NA,CASAEDSYPYNEQFF,TGTGCCAGCGCTGAAGACTCTTACCCCTACAATGAGCAGTTCTTC
TRBV7-9,TRBJ1-1,TRBD1,NA,CASSGQGTGNTEAFF,TGTGCCAGCAGCGGTCAGGGGACAGGGAACACTGAAGCTTTCTTT
TRBV4-1,TRBJ2-3,TRBD2,NA,CASSQGVRGDVTDTQYF,TGCGCCAGCAGCCAAGGGGTGCGGGGGGATGTCACAGATACGCAGTATTTT
TRBV6-5,TRBJ2-7,TRBD1,NA,CASSYFGQGEDEQYF,TGTGCCAGCAGTTACTTCGGACAGGGCGAAGACGAGCAGTACTTC
TRBV5-4,TRBJ2-3,TRBD2,NA,CASSLGAGAGDTQYF,TGTGCCAGCAGCTTGGGAGCGGGAGCGGGAGATACGCAGTATTTT
TRBV28,TRBJ1-5,NA,few,CASSSPPRAQHF,TGTGCCAGCAGTTCTCCCCCCCGGGCCCAGCATTTT
TRBV7-9,TRBJ1-6,TRBD1,once,CASSLRRQGQIGNSPLHF,TGTGCCAGCAGCTTACGCCGACAGGGGCAAATTGGGAATTCACCCCTCCACTTT
TRBV6-2/TRBV6-3,TRBJ1-1,NA,NA,CASSPLRGMNTEAFF,TGTGCCAGCAGCCCACTCAGGGGAATGAACACTGAAGCTTTCTTT
TRBV29-1,TRBJ2-7,TRBD1,NA,CSAARDSSYEQYF,TGCAGCGCCGCCCGGGACAGCTCCTACGAGCAGTACTTC
TRBV12-3/TRBV12-4,TRBJ1-1,NA,NA,CASRVLGNTEAFF,TGTGCCAGCAGGGTTCTCGGGAACACTGAAGCTTTCTTT
TRBV5-1,TRBJ2-1,TRBD1,NA,CASSLAGQGSEQFF,TGCGCCAGCAGCTTGGCCGGACAGGGCTCTGAGCAGTTCTTC
TRBV6-5,TRBJ2-7,TRBD1,few,CASSDWTGPYEQYF,TGTGCCAGCAGCGACTGGACAGGGCCCTACGAGCAGTACTTC
TRBV5-8,TRBJ2-1,TRBD1,NA,CASTNRDSNYNEQFF,TGTGCCAGCACCAACCGGGACAGCAACTACAATGAGCAGTTCTTC
TRBV9,TRBJ2-1,NA,NA,CASSGGISYNEQFF,TGTGCCAGCAGCGGAGGGATCTCCTACAATGAGCAGTTCTTC
TRBV5-4,TRBJ2-5,NA,NA,CASSLLPGETQYF,TGTGCCAGCAGCTTGTTGCCGGGAGAGACCCAGTACTTC
TRBV7-3,TRBJ1-4,NA,NA,CASSLKGVNEKLFF,TGTGCCAGCAGCTTAAAGGGAGTTAATGAAAAACTGTTTTTT
TRBV19,TRBJ1-2,TRBD1,NA,CASSATGQYYGYTF,TGTGCCAGTAGTGCCACGGGACAGTACTATGGCTACACCTTC
TRBV6-1,TRBJ2-3,TRBD2,NA,CASSDVPHLAGVASTDTQYF,TGTGCCAGCAGTGACGTACCCCATCTAGCGGGGGTAGCGAGCACAGATACGCAGTATTTT
TRBV5-1,TRBJ2-7,NA,NA,CASRLDPGGVPYEQYF,TGCGCCAGCAGGTTAGACCCCGGGGGTGTCCCCTACGAGCAGTACTTC